A single sample is the source of the 30 T cell receptor beta chains below, sequenced in a study of response to subunit inactivated influenza vaccine. TCRdb re-derived calls from the RT-PCR reads in MiXCR, one entry per CDR3 protein. Of about 520,000 distinct CDR3 sequences listed, around 7.9% were seen once; the top ten hold around 14%. The sample in question was PBMCs from blood, obtained 23 months after vaccination. All receptors derive from a man aged 50-75 years who received an inactivated influenza vaccine.

There are a few counts of this clonotype. The CDR3 coding sequence is TGCGCCAGCAGCTCAACCATCACAGATACGCAGTATTTT. This gives the protein CASSSTITDTQYF. The rearrangement uses TRBV5-1 and TRBJ2-3; D ambiguous. The CDR3 totals 13 residues. In germline, CDR1 is SGHRS, CDR2 YFSETQ. V lost 3 bases and J lost 2, with 7 bases in between.

This clonotype was seen a few times. The chain links TRBV10-3 to TRBJ2-7; 9 positions match TRBD1. Germline lookup yields CDR1 ENHRY and CDR2 SYGVKD. Germline trimming cut 5 bases from V and 6 bases from J; bases unmatched to any gene: 5. The CDR3 totals 13 residues. The CDR3 region has the DNA TGTGCCATCAGTCCGGGACAGGGTAGCGAGCAGTACTTC. Translated: CAISPGQGSEQYF.

The rearrangement joins TRBV6-2 or TRBV6-3 to TRBJ2-1, with TRBD2 as a possible D gene (5 bases). V lost 0 bases and J 4 bases, leaving 13 bases between the germline ends. The CDR3 spans 16 residues. Germline V gene data show CDR1 as MNHEY and CDR2 as SVGEGT. CDR3 protein: CASSYSSGDFYNEQFF. The CDR3 DNA reads as TGTGCCAGCAGTTACTCAAGCGGTGATTTTTACAATGAGCAGTTCTTC.

The table lists this clonotype with a few counts. CDR3 region: CASSYSGGGELTDTQYF. The DNA of the CDR3 is TGTGCCAGCAGTTACTCGGGGGGGGGCGAACTCACAGATACGCAGTATTTT. This rearrangement joins TRBV6-5 to TRBJ2-3; possible D gene TRBD2, 7 bases. V was clipped by 0 bases and J by 2 bases, with 15 bases between them. The CDR3 runs to 17 residues. Germline V gene data show CDR1 as MNHEY and CDR2 as SVGAGI.

The gene calls are TRBV10-1 and TRBJ2-1, with D tentatively TRBD1 (5 bases). Germline V gene sequence: CDR1 WNHNN, CDR2 SYGVQD (reference sequence). The ends were cut back, 2 bases at V and 9 bases at J, with 11 bases in the middle. This CDR3 is built from 13 residues. The CDR3 loop is CASSEQGMGEQFF. The CDR3 DNA reads as TGCGCCAGCAGTGAGCAGGGAATGGGTGAGCAGTTCTTC.

This clonotype came up many times. The chain is built from TRBV15 and TRBJ2-2; possibly TRBD2 for D (6 bases). The germline CDR1 and CDR2 sequences are LNHNV and YYDKDF (reference sequence). V was cut by 1 base and J by 6 bases, with 9 bases left in between. CDR3 length: 14 amino acids. As DNA, the CDR3 is TGTGCCACCAGCAGAGGCGGGAAGGCCGGGGAGCTGTTTTTT. The encoded protein is CATSRGGKAGELFF.

The rearrangement joins TRBV29-1 to TRBJ1-1; 8 positions match TRBD1. The germline V gene has CDR1 SQVTM and CDR2 ANQGSEA. V lost 3 bases, J lost 6 bases, and 12 bases stayed unmatched. The CDR3 runs to 15 residues. The DNA for the CDR3 is TGCAGCGTTGAGGAGAAGGCAGGGGGCTATCCTGAAGCTTTCTTT. The encoded protein is CSVEEKAGGYPEAFF.

This clonotype was observed a few times. This chain links TRBV4-1 with TRBJ1-6, with no clear D. CDR1 and CDR2 (germline): MGHRA, YSYEKL. CDR3 size: 17 residues. The V and J ends lost 1 base and 6 bases respectively, with 16 bases between them. Here the CDR3 DNA reads TGCGCCAGCAGCCAAGTATTCCAGCACCGAGGTAATTCACCCCTCCACTTT. Amino acid sequence: CASSQVFQHRGNSPLHF.

The table lists this clonotype with a few counts. V gene TRBV4-2 combines with J gene TRBJ2-1; D is perhaps TRBD2 (6 bases). Germline CDR1 LGHNA, CDR2 YNFKEQ. The CDR3 covers 17 residues. V dropped 2 bases and J dropped 0 bases, with 14 bases sitting between them. CDR3 coding DNA: TGTGCCAGCAGCCAAATATGGGGACTGGACTCCTACAATGAGCAGTTCTTC. Its protein product is CASSQIWGLDSYNEQFF.

This clonotype was detected many times. The chain couples TRBV3-1 to TRBJ1-1, with unresolved D. CDR1 is LGHDT, CDR2 YNNKEL, per germline (reference sequence). Trimming took off 4 bases at V and 4 bases at J, with 10 bases between the two ends. The CDR3 is 13 amino acids. CDR3 DNA sequence: TGTGCCAGCAGCCGCGCGGAAGCCACTGAAGCTTTCTTT. Its translation: CASSRAEATEAFF.

The sample holds a few counts of this clonotype. J is TRBJ2-3 and V is TRBV10-2, with TRBD1 matching over 8 bases. This CDR3 contains 15 residues. V was pared by 3 bases and J by 3 bases, with 5 bases of the junction left unmatched. Germline CDR1 and CDR2: WSHSY and SAAADI. The CDR3 bases are TGCGCCAGCAGTGATTTTGGACAGGGTACAGATACGCAGTATTTT. Its protein is CASSDFGQGTDTQYF.

This clonotype has just a few counts. The chain joins TRBV21-1 to TRBJ2-1; TRBD1, as called in the table, went unchecked against the DNA. TRBV21-1 is a pseudogene. The CDR3 sequence is 17 residues long. CDR3 DNA sequence: TGTGCCAGCAGCAAAGGGAGGGACAGGGTCGACTACAATGAGCAGTTCTTC. Protein sequence: CASSKGRDRVDYNEQFF.

Only a few counts were recorded for this clonotype. The chain uses TRBV28 and TRBJ2-1; 8 nucleotides align to TRBD2. The CDR3 totals 16 residues. V was pared by 3 bases and J by 5 bases, with 9 bases of the junction left unmatched. CDR1 is MDHEN and CDR2 is SYDVKM in the germline V gene. CDR3 in amino acids: CASSFVRLATDNEQFF. In DNA, the CDR3 is TGTGCCAGCAGTTTTGTTAGACTAGCGACCGACAATGAGCAGTTCTTC.

Many counts were recorded for this clonotype. CDR3 protein: CAISVTVGGEQYF. As DNA, the CDR3 is TGTGCCATCAGTGTGACGGTGGGTGGCGAGCAGTACTTC. This sequence joins TRBV10-3 and TRBJ2-7; no clear D. Looked up from germline, CDR1 is ENHRY and CDR2 is SYGVKD. There are 13 residues in the CDR3. V shed 4 bases and J shed 6 bases, with 13 bases lying between them.

This clonotype appeared many times. Here the CDR3 DNA reads TGTGCCAGCAGTTCTCAGGGGGCCGCGTTGGGAAAACTGTTTTTT. It yields the protein CASSSQGAALGKLFF. The gene calls are TRBV12-3 or TRBV12-4 and TRBJ1-4; 8 bases line up with TRBD1. With 4 bases clipped from V and 10 bases from J, the junction kept 11 bases outside the gene matches. The CDR3 totals 15 residues.

In this sample, this clonotype turned up many times. The chain uses TRBV20-1 and TRBJ2-5; 10 bases are shared with TRBD1. Germline V lookup: CDR1 DFQATT, CDR2 SNEGSKA (reference sequence). J gave up 4 bases and V 0 bases, and 5 bases lay outside the gene matches. This CDR3 has 15 amino acids. The CDR3 here is CSARDRDRGVETQYF. CDR3 DNA sequence: TGCAGTGCTAGAGACCGGGACAGGGGAGTAGAGACCCAGTACTTC.

This clonotype came up a few times. The rearrangement uses TRBV7-2 and TRBJ2-7; 7 bases align to TRBD2. Germline CDR1 and CDR2: SGHTA and FQGNSA. The CDR3 extends over 14 amino acids. Germline trimming cut 2 bases from V and 4 bases from J; bases unmatched to any gene: 5. CDR3: CASSLWGGTYEQYF. The CDR3 DNA reads TGTGCCAGCAGCTTATGGGGGGGGACGTACGAGCAGTACTTC.

This clonotype has only a few counts. This rearrangement joins TRBV6-6 to TRBJ1-3, with D unclear. The CDR3 length is 13 residues. Germline assignment: CDR1 MNHNY and CDR2 SVGAGI (reference sequence). The V gene lost 5 bases and the J gene lost 1 base, with 6 bases spanning the gap. CDR3 nucleotides: TGTGCCAGCAGTGCGACATCTGGAAACACCATATATTTT. This encodes CASSATSGNTIYF.

This clonotype was seen repeatedly, ten times or more. V usage is TRBV7-8 and J usage is TRBJ2-7; 9 nucleotides agree with TRBD2. J gave up 3 bases and V 1 base, and 1 base lay outside the gene matches. The CDR3 runs 14 residues. Looked up from germline, CDR1 is SGHVS and CDR2 is FQNEAQ. The CDR3 reads CASSLGSGSYEQYF. CDR3 DNA: TGTGCCAGCAGCTTAGGTAGCGGGAGCTACGAGCAGTACTTC.

This clonotype showed up many times. The chain links TRBV5-1 to TRBJ2-1; D ambiguous. The germline CDR1 and CDR2 sequences are SGHRS and YFSETQ. The length of the CDR3 is 12 residues. With 3 bases removed from V and 3 bases from J, the gap between germline ends came to 4 bases. The CDR3 sequence: CASSWGYNEQFF. The CDR3 bases are TGCGCCAGCAGCTGGGGCTACAATGAGCAGTTCTTC.

The chain couples TRBV6-1 to TRBJ2-2; D gene ambiguous. This CDR3 contains 13 residues. Germline CDR1 reads MNHNS; CDR2 reads SASEGT. V lost 6 bases and J 9 bases, leaving 14 bases between the germline ends. CDR3 bases: TGTGCCAGCAGGGCGATCGAGAGGCGGGAGCTGTTTTTT. This encodes CASRAIERRELFF.

This chain uses TRBV2 with TRBJ2-7, with unresolved D. CDR3 length equals 12 residues. Germline CDR1 SNHLY, CDR2 FYNNEI. Trimming took off 3 bases at V and 2 bases at J, with 5 bases between the two ends. Written as DNA, the CDR3 is TGTGCCAGCAGTGACACGACCTACGAGCAGTACTTC. Amino acid sequence: CASSDTTYEQYF. The full variable domain, rest sourced from reference TRBV2 and TRBJ2-7, is EPEVTQTPSHQVTQMGQEVILRCVPISNHLYFYWYRQILGQKVEFLVSFYNNEISEKSEIFDDQFSVERPDGSNFTLKIRSTKLEDSAMYFCASSDTTYEQYFGPGTRLTVT.

The V call is TRBV20-1, the J call TRBJ2-1; 9 nucleotides match TRBD2. With 1 base clipped from V and 9 bases from J, the junction kept 10 bases outside the gene matches. This CDR3 has 15 amino acids. Germline V lookup: CDR1 DFQATT, CDR2 SNEGSKA (reference sequence). CDR3 coding DNA: TGCAGTGCTAGAGTCAGGGGGGGTAGCGGGAGTGAGCAGTTCTTC. Residues: CSARVRGGSGSEQFF.

This clonotype was counted between two and nine times. The chain is built from TRBV6-2 or TRBV6-3 and TRBJ2-7; TRBD1 agrees at 10 bases. This CDR3 is built from 14 residues. Germline V gives CDR1 MNHEY, CDR2 SVGEGT. Losses at the gene ends were 4 bases for V and 6 bases for J; bases not matched to a gene: 6. As DNA, the CDR3 is TGTGCCAGCAGTTCGTGGGACAGGGGCTCCGAGCAGTACTTC. It is translated as CASSSWDRGSEQYF.

The chain carries TRBV28 and TRBJ1-5; 9 bases are shared with TRBD1. V was clipped by 5 bases and J by 9 bases; unmatched bases: 11. CDR1 MDHEN and CDR2 SYDVKM come from the germline V gene. This CDR3 has 15 amino acids. The CDR3 sequence is CASSPRDRAYGPQHF. DNA of the CDR3: TGTGCCAGCAGTCCGAGGGACAGGGCCTATGGGCCCCAGCATTTT.

This clonotype was recorded at least ten times. V gene TRBV20-1 combines with J gene TRBJ2-1, with 10 nucleotides matching TRBD2. J was trimmed by 6 bases and V by 3 bases; bases with no gene match: 5. Per germline, CDR1 DFQATT and CDR2 SNEGSKA (reference sequence). The CDR3 covers 14 residues. In DNA form, the CDR3 reads TGCAGTGCTAGGAGGACTAGCGGTTTCAATGAGCAGTTCTTC. It encodes CSARRTSGFNEQFF.

This clonotype was observed a handful of times. The chain employs TRBV2 and TRBJ2-1, with TRBD2 matching 7 bases. CDR1 is SNHLY and CDR2 is FYNNEI in the germline V gene. The CDR3 consists of 15 residues. With 1 base clipped from V and 3 bases from J, the junction kept 3 bases outside the gene matches. CDR3 loop: CASSEGWGGYNEQFF. CDR3 coding DNA: TGTGCCAGCAGTGAAGGGTGGGGGGGCTACAATGAGCAGTTCTTC. Combining the CDR3 with reference TRBV2 and TRBJ2-1 gives the whole variable domain EPEVTQTPSHQVTQMGQEVILRCVPISNHLYFYWYRQILGQKVEFLVSFYNNEISEKSEIFDDQFSVERPDGSNFTLKIRSTKLEDSAMYFCASSEGWGGYNEQFFGPGTRLTVL.

This clonotype has at least ten counts. The chain uses TRBV4-1 and TRBJ2-3; D uncertain. Germline CDR1 and CDR2: MGHRA and YSYEKL. V lost 4 bases and J 6 bases, leaving 11 bases between the germline ends. This CDR3 comprises 13 residues. The CDR3: CASSLFERDTQYF. The DNA of the CDR3 is TGCGCCAGCAGCCTCTTCGAAAGGGATACGCAGTATTTT.

This clonotype was found many times. The chain recombines TRBV5-5 with TRBJ2-7; D unclear. This CDR3 has 13 residues. V was cut by 2 bases and J by 6 bases, with 12 bases left in between. Germline V gene sequence: CDR1 SGHKS, CDR2 YYEKEE (reference sequence). The CDR3 loop reads CASSLRVSGEQYF. The CDR3 coding sequence is TGTGCCAGCAGCTTAAGGGTGTCGGGCGAGCAGTACTTC. The whole variable domain, filled in from reference TRBV5-5 and TRBJ2-7, reads DAGVTQSPTHLIKTRGQQVTLRCSPISGHKSVSWYQQVLGQGPQFIFQYYEKEERGRGNFPDRFSARQFPNYSSELNVNALLLGDSALYLCASSLRVSGEQYFGPGTRLTVT.

The CDR3 protein is CASSLLGQGNYGYTF. For the CDR3, the DNA is TGTGCCAGCAGCTTATTGGGACAGGGAAACTATGGCTACACCTTC. This chain uses TRBV7-2 with TRBJ1-2, with TRBD1 identical over 9 bases. Losses at the gene ends were 2 bases for V and 2 bases for J; bases not matched to a gene: 3. Germline CDR1 and CDR2: SGHTA and FQGNSA. The CDR3 sequence is 15 residues long.